Following are 32 T cell receptor beta chains from one sample sequenced in a study of neoadjuvant anti-PD-1 for oral cavity cancer. Assay: immunoSEQ multiplex PCR; the TCRdb copy retains only in-frame clones and omits some. Seen here are approximately 16,000 clones, nearly 70% observed once, and the top ten hold about 2.7%. The sequences come from PBMCs, collected before nivolumab (anti-PD-1) treatment. The receptors were gathered from a person aged 35-79 years with oral cavity squamous cell carcinoma.

This clone showed up just once. The V call is TRBV29-1, the J call TRBJ2-3, with a tentative D call TRBD2 (6 bases). The CDR3 loop spans 14 amino acids. Germline CDR1 reads SQVTM; CDR2 reads ANQGSEA. Trimming stripped 5 bases from V and 4 bases from J, with 16 bases between. CDR3 sequence: CSVSAGLGSDTQYF. The CDR3 coding sequence is TGCAGCGTTTCGGCGGGATTGGGATCAGATACGCAGTATTTT.

This chain uses TRBV5-1 with TRBJ2-1; D is unresolved. Trimming took off 4 bases at V and 8 bases at J, with 22 bases between the two ends. CDR3 length: 16 amino acids. Looked up from germline, CDR1 is SGHRS and CDR2 is YFSETQ. The CDR3 loop reads CASSPGGQERPYEQFF. The CDR3 DNA follows: TGCGCCAGCAGCCCGGGCGGCCAAGAGAGGCCCTATGAGCAGTTCTTC.

The V gene is TRBV19, the J gene TRBJ1-2; 9 positions agree with TRBD1. Germline V CDR1 and CDR2: LNHDA, SQIVND (reference sequence). This CDR3 comprises 15 residues. The ends lost 7 bases at V and 5 bases at J; junction bases unmatched: 11. This CDR3 is CASTIGTGNGYGYTF. The CDR3 bases are TGTGCCAGTACGATCGGGACAGGGAATGGGTATGGCTACACCTTC. Looking up the rest from reference TRBV19 and TRBJ1-2 gives the full variable domain: DGGITQSPKYLFRKEGQNVTLSCEQNLNHDAMYWYRQDPGQGLRLIYYSQIVNDFQKGDIAEGYSVSREKKESFPLTVTSAQKNPTAFYLCASTIGTGNGYGYTFGSGTRLTVV.

CDR3 protein: CASSLSYRVSETQYF. CDR3 nucleotide sequence: TGTGCCAGCAGCTTGTCCTACAGGGTCTCAGAGACCCAGTACTTC. The rearrangement uses TRBV5-8 and TRBJ2-5; D is possibly TRBD1 (6 bases). V was trimmed by 1 base and J by 4 bases, leaving 14 bases between them. The length of the CDR3 is 15 residues. Germline CDR1 and CDR2: SGHTS and YDEGEE. Complete variable domain (other parts from reference TRBV5-8 and TRBJ2-5): EAGVTQSPTHLIKTRGQQATLRCSPISGHTSVYWYQQALGLGLQFLLWYDEGEERNRGNFPPRFSGRQFPNYSSELNVNALELEDSALYLCASSLSYRVSETQYFGPGTRLLVL.

The chain joins TRBV27 to TRBJ2-1; D possibly corresponds to TRBD1 (6 bases). V gave up 3 bases and J gave up 7 bases, with 10 bases separating them. This CDR3 region has 13 residues. CDR1 MNHEY and CDR2 SMNVEV come from the germline V gene (reference sequence). The CDR3 loop reads CASSFVRGNEQFF. CDR3 sequence (DNA): TGTGCCAGCAGTTTTGTCAGGGGAAATGAGCAGTTCTTC.

V gene TRBV15 combines with J gene TRBJ2-1; 7 nucleotides line up with TRBD2. The J segment lost 9 bases and the V segment lost 5 bases, leaving 13 bases of the junction unmatched. CDR3 length equals 15 residues. Germline values: CDR1 LNHNV, CDR2 YYDKDF (reference sequence). As DNA, the CDR3 is TGTGCCACCAGCGGGGACGGGAGGATCGACAGTGAGCAGTTCTTC. Protein product: CATSGDGRIDSEQFF.

This clone was detected only once. The chain combines TRBV29-1 with TRBJ1-1; the match to TRBD1 covers 7 bases. The CDR3 consists of 13 residues. Germline loops: CDR1 SQVTM, CDR2 ANQGSEA. Losses at the gene ends were 2 bases for V and 5 bases for J; bases not matched to a gene: 5. Written as DNA, the CDR3 is TGCAGCGTTGAAAAAGGGGGCGCGACTGAAGCTTTCTTT. Translated, it gives CSVEKGGATEAFF.

Turning to this clone: Within the sample, other DNA sequences also encode this same CDR3. This chain joins TRBV18 and TRBJ1-2; D may be TRBD1 (6 bases). This CDR3 spans 12 amino acids. Germline CDR1 reads KGHSH; CDR2 reads LQKENI. V was trimmed by 2 bases and J by 6 bases, leaving 7 bases between them. The CDR3 spells CASSPEGDGYTF. CDR3 DNA sequence: TGTGCCAGCTCACCAGAGGGGGATGGCTACACCTTC.

The chain carries TRBV7-8 and TRBJ2-1, with a possible D match to TRBD2 (6 bases). V was shortened by 0 bases and J by 9 bases, with 12 bases between the two germline ends. This CDR3 has 14 amino acids. Germline-derived CDR1 and CDR2 are SGHVS and FQNEAQ. CDR3 nucleotides: TGTGCCAGCAGCTTAGCGCGACTAGTGGGTGAGCAGTTCTTC. It yields the protein CASSLARLVGEQFF.

This clone was counted a single time. The J gene is TRBJ1-4, the V gene TRBV29-1, with TRBD1 identical over 9 bases. CDR1 is SQVTM and CDR2 is ANQGSEA in the germline V gene. V lost 5 bases to trimming and J lost 8 bases; unmatched junction nucleotides: 6. This CDR3 comprises 13 residues. The CDR3 region has the DNA TGCAGCGTTTCCGGGACAGGGACCGAAAAACTGTTTTTT. It yields the protein CSVSGTGTEKLFF. Full variable domain (missing parts from reference TRBV29-1 and TRBJ1-4): SAVISQKPSRDICQRGTSLTIQCQVDSQVTMMFWYRQQPGQSLTLIATANQGSEATYESGFVIDKFPISRPNLTFSTLTVSNMSPEDSSIYLCSVSGTGTEKLFFGSGTQLSVL.

The chain uses TRBV29-1 and TRBJ2-7; D unclear. Trimming shortened V by 0 bases and J by 1 base, and 4 bases separated the two germline ends. The CDR3 runs 12 residues. CDR1 SQVTM and CDR2 ANQGSEA come from the germline V gene. The CDR3 DNA reads TGCAGCGTTGAAGACTGGTCCTACGAGCAGTACTTC. This codes for CSVEDWSYEQYF.

The chain recombines TRBV29-1 with TRBJ2-3; the D gene is possibly TRBD1 (5 bases). The CDR3 extends over 12 amino acids. The ends were cut back, 6 bases at V and 2 bases at J, with 9 bases in the middle. Germline CDR1 reads SQVTM; CDR2 reads ANQGSEA. The CDR3 loop is CSVLDNTDTQYF. DNA for the CDR3: TGCAGCGTCCTGGACAACACAGATACGCAGTATTTT.

The genes are TRBV5-1 and TRBJ2-5, with 9 bases that match TRBD1. The length of the CDR3 is 16 residues. Trimming at V came to 4 bases and at J to 4 bases, leaving 11 bases not matched to a gene. From germline, CDR1 is SGHRS and CDR2 YFSETQ. In DNA form, the CDR3 reads TGCGCCAGCAGCCCCAATGACGGGACAGGGTTAGAGACCCAGTACTTC. It yields the protein CASSPNDGTGLETQYF.

This CDR3 reads CASSSRQGSNQPQHF. CDR3 bases: TGTGCCAGCAGTTCGCGACAGGGTAGCAATCAGCCCCAGCATTTT. The gene calls are TRBV6-6 and TRBJ1-5, with 7 bases fitting TRBD1. CDR3 length: 15 amino acids. V shed 4 bases, J shed 0 bases, and the junction held 3 bases outside the gene matches. Germline V gene lookup returns CDR1 MNHNY and CDR2 SVGAGI (reference sequence).

V and J are TRBV7-9 and TRBJ1-2; D is possibly TRBD1 (5 bases). With 2 bases removed from V and 6 bases from J, the gap between germline ends came to 10 bases. Germline V gene lookup returns CDR1 SEHNR and CDR2 FQNEAQ (reference sequence). The CDR3 has 13 amino acids. CDR3 in amino acids: CASSLQAGHGYTF. CDR3 bases: TGTGCCAGCAGCTTACAGGCAGGGCATGGCTACACCTTC.

The chain combines TRBV5-1 with TRBJ2-2; TRBD2 aligns across 11 bases. CDR1 is SGHRS and CDR2 is YFSETQ in the germline V gene. The J segment lost 6 bases and the V segment lost 7 bases, leaving 17 bases of the junction unmatched. This CDR3 comprises 18 residues. This CDR3 reads CASRGTSGNPVFPGELFF. In DNA form, the CDR3 reads TGCGCCAGCCGGGGGACTAGCGGAAACCCGGTTTTCCCCGGGGAGCTGTTTTTT.

CDR3 sequence reads: CASSDWLAGNERSEQYF. For the CDR3, the DNA is TGTGCCAGCAGTGACTGGCTAGCGGGGAATGAAAGGAGCGAGCAGTACTTC. The chain carries TRBV2 and TRBJ2-7; TRBD2 matches at 9 bases. The germline gives CDR1 SNHLY, CDR2 FYNNEI. V was clipped by 3 bases and J by 6 bases; unmatched bases: 15. This CDR3 contains 17 residues.

This chain connects TRBV11-1 to TRBJ2-3, with 8 bases that match TRBD1. The V and J ends lost 6 bases and 0 bases, in that order; junction bases with no gene match: 5. The length of the CDR3 is 15 residues. Germline V gives CDR1 SGHAT, CDR2 FQDESV (reference sequence). The DNA for the CDR3 is TGTGCCAGCAGTTACGGGACAGGAAGCACAGATACGCAGTATTTT. As protein: CASSYGTGSTDTQYF. The full variable domain, with the rest looked up from reference TRBV11-1 and TRBJ2-3, is EAEVAQSPRYKITEKSQAVAFWCDPISGHATLYWYRQILGQGPELLVQFQDESVVDDSQLPKDRFSAERLKGVDSTLKIQPAELGDSAMYLCASSYGTGSTDTQYFGPGTRLTVL.

This chain links TRBV27 with TRBJ1-1; D perhaps matches TRBD1 (6 bases). V was cut by 5 bases and J by 5 bases, with 18 bases left in between. From germline, CDR1 is MNHEY and CDR2 SMNVEV (reference sequence). The length of the CDR3 is 15 residues. CDR3 protein: CASSARRGGETEAFF. DNA of the CDR3: TGTGCCAGCAGTGCCCGACGCGGGGGCGAGACTGAAGCTTTCTTT.

The chain has TRBV12-5 and TRBJ2-1, with TRBD2 matching 9 bases. This CDR3 region has 16 residues. CDR1 and CDR2 from the germline V gene are LGHNT and FRNRAP. V lost 1 base to trimming and J lost 1 base; unmatched junction nucleotides: 2. CDR3 residues: CASGLGLAESYNEQFF. In nucleotides, the CDR3 is TGTGCTAGTGGTTTGGGACTAGCGGAGTCCTACAATGAGCAGTTCTTC.

The gene calls are TRBV5-1 and TRBJ2-3; 15 positions match TRBD2. CDR1 SGHRS and CDR2 YFSETQ come from the germline V gene. The trim removed 7 bases at V and 6 bases at J, leaving 0 bases unmatched. The CDR3 is 13 residues long. As DNA, the CDR3 is TGCGCCAGCGGGACTAGCGGGAGGGATACGCAGTATTTT. It specifies CASGTSGRDTQYF.

The V gene is TRBV6-6, the J gene TRBJ1-1, with no clear D. Germline V gene lookup returns CDR1 MNHNY and CDR2 SVGAGI (reference sequence). The CDR3 runs 16 residues. V gave up 0 bases and J gave up 2 bases, with 13 bases separating them. The CDR3 reads CASSYSAGSGNTEAFF. The CDR3 DNA reads TGTGCCAGCAGTTACTCAGCCGGGAGCGGAAACACTGAAGCTTTCTTT.

The chain has TRBV5-5 and TRBJ2-3, with TRBD1 identical over 7 bases. CDR3 length equals 15 residues. From germline, CDR1 is SGHKS and CDR2 YYEKEE (reference sequence). Germline trimming cut 7 bases from V and 3 bases from J; bases unmatched to any gene: 11. The DNA for the CDR3 is TGTGCCAGCTCGCCTCGACAGGGCCGAACAGATACGCAGTATTTT. Translation: CASSPRQGRTDTQYF.

The rearrangement links TRBV29-1 to TRBJ1-1, with D tentatively TRBD1 (5 bases). Per germline, CDR1 SQVTM and CDR2 ANQGSEA. V gave up 1 base and J gave up 1 base, with 10 bases separating them. The CDR3 is made up of 14 amino acids. The CDR3 DNA follows: TGCAGCGTTGAAGGCTATGACAGGAACACTGAAGCTTTCTTT. Translation gives CSVEGYDRNTEAFF.

This rearrangement joins TRBV2 to TRBJ2-2; maybe TRBD1 (6 bases). There are 12 residues in the CDR3. V lost 7 bases and J 7 bases, leaving 10 bases between the germline ends. Germline V gene sequence: CDR1 SNHLY, CDR2 FYNNEI. Here the CDR3 reads CASKLQGGELFF. As DNA, the CDR3 is TGTGCCAGCAAACTACAGGGCGGGGAGCTGTTTTTT.

The chain couples TRBV30 to TRBJ1-3, with D hard to call. V lost 0 bases and J 2 bases, leaving 11 bases between the germline ends. In germline, CDR1 is GTSNPN, CDR2 SVGIG (reference sequence). The CDR3 runs 15 residues. CDR3 sequence: CAWSVAVGAGNTIYF. The CDR3, as DNA: TGTGCCTGGAGTGTAGCGGTCGGGGCTGGAAACACCATATATTTT.

The rearrangement uses TRBV5-4 and TRBJ2-6; a possible D gene is TRBD1 (6 bases). V was clipped by 5 bases and J by 0 bases, with 18 bases between them. The CDR3 runs to 18 residues. Germline V lookup: CDR1 SGHNT, CDR2 YYREEE (reference sequence). The CDR3 is CASSNLGQGSSGANVLTF. CDR3 in DNA: TGTGCCAGCAGTAACTTGGGGCAGGGGAGCTCTGGGGCCAACGTCCTGACTTTC.

V usage is TRBV5-6 and J usage is TRBJ2-3, with D hard to call. This CDR3 has 14 residues. Trimming shortened V by 0 bases and J by 7 bases, and 12 bases separated the two germline ends. The germline gives CDR1 SGHDT, CDR2 YYEEEE. The CDR3 nucleotides are TGTGCCAGCAGCTTGGTGGATGGAACTCATACGCAGTATTTT. Protein: CASSLVDGTHTQYF.

This clone was seen a single time. The V and J genes are TRBV29-1 and TRBJ2-1; D gene unclear. CDR3 size: 14 residues. The V end was cut by 4 bases, the J end by 8 bases, with 18 bases between. Germline loops: CDR1 SQVTM, CDR2 ANQGSEA. The CDR3 spells CSVGVTNQMDEQFF. The DNA for the CDR3 is TGCAGCGTTGGAGTGACCAACCAAATGGATGAGCAGTTCTTC.

J is TRBJ1-1 and V is TRBV6-1; no clear D. V dropped 2 bases and J dropped 0 bases, with 10 bases sitting between them. This CDR3 is built from 15 residues. Germline lookup yields CDR1 MNHNS and CDR2 SASEGT. The CDR3 loop reads CASSEFGGLNTEAFF. DNA of the CDR3: TGTGCCAGCAGTGAATTCGGCGGGCTGAACACTGAAGCTTTCTTT.

This chain joins TRBV6-5 and TRBJ1-4; TRBD1 matches 7 bases. V lost 8 bases and J lost 5; bases outside the gene matches: 11. The CDR3 spans 15 residues. Germline V CDR1 and CDR2: MNHEY, SVGAGI. The CDR3 sequence: CASGDSFAANEKLFF. CDR3 bases: TGTGCCAGCGGGGACAGTTTTGCCGCAAATGAAAAACTGTTTTTT.

The chain links TRBV15 to TRBJ2-1, with 8 bases matching TRBD1. With 9 bases clipped from V and 2 bases from J, the junction kept 6 bases outside the gene matches. Per the germline V gene, CDR1 is LNHNV and CDR2 is YYDKDF (reference sequence). The CDR3 contains 14 residues. The CDR3 DNA is TGTGCCACTTCAGGGGGCGGGACCTACAATGAGCAGTTCTTC. Protein product: CATSGGGTYNEQFF.